A single sample is the source of the 26 T cell receptor beta chains below, sequenced in a study of blood T cells in healthy people across ages. PCR was performed a second time for about 7 to 11 cycles using a sample-barcoded 5' primer and a J-beta primer mix. TCRdb re-called the 5' RACE reads through MiXCR, storing one row per CDR3 protein. The table records some 700,000 distinct CDR3 sequences, around 40% of them present only once. Sequenced: blood. The receptors stem from a woman between 55 and 75 years old in good health.

The chain combines TRBV6-1 with TRBJ2-3; tentative D call: TRBD2 (5 bases). Germline V gives CDR1 MNHNS, CDR2 SASEGT. The CDR3 runs 15 residues. V was pared by 5 bases and J by 2 bases, with 14 bases between. The CDR3 DNA is TGTGCCAGCAGTCGGGGAGCAGACTTCACAGATACGCAGTATTTT. It codes for CASSRGADFTDTQYF.

CDR3 sequence (DNA): TGTGCCAGCGGCTGGACAGCGGGACAAACCAATGAGCAGTTCTTC. It specifies CASGWTAGQTNEQFF. V and J are TRBV7-3 and TRBJ2-1; TRBD2 might be the D (7 bases). There are 15 residues in the CDR3. Germline loops: CDR1 SGHTA, CDR2 FQGTGA. Trimming removed 8 bases from V and 6 bases from J, with 20 bases in between.

This clonotype was detected many times. V and J are TRBV6-2 or TRBV6-3 and TRBJ2-7; D not resolved. V was trimmed by 7 bases and J by 0 bases, leaving 10 bases between them. CDR1 and CDR2 from the germline V gene are MNHEY and SVGEGT. This CDR3 comprises 13 residues. Written as DNA, the CDR3 is TGTGCCAGCACGGACCTGAGCTCCTACGAGCAGTACTTC. Residues: CASTDLSSYEQYF.

The chain is built from TRBV9 and TRBJ1-4; D is unresolved. Trimming cost V 0 bases and J 4 bases, with 7 bases left between them. The CDR3 loop spans 14 amino acids. Germline V gives CDR1 SGDLS, CDR2 YYNGEE. The CDR3 bases are TGTGCCAGCAGCGTAGACGGGCTTAATGAAAAACTGTTTTTT. Protein sequence: CASSVDGLNEKLFF. Filled out from reference TRBV9 and TRBJ1-4, the complete variable domain reads DSGVTQTPKHLITATGQRVTLRCSPRSGDLSVYWYQQSLDQGLQFLIQYYNGEERAKGNILERFSAQQFPDLHSELNLSSLELGDSALYFCASSVDGLNEKLFFGSGTQLSVL.

The chain has TRBV15 and TRBJ1-4; D ambiguous. The CDR3 runs 14 residues. Germline values: CDR1 LNHNV, CDR2 YYDKDF (reference sequence). Deletions cut 1 base from V and 5 bases from J, with 8 bases between. The chain's CDR3 is CATSRGAGNEKLFF. CDR3 DNA sequence: TGTGCCACCAGCAGAGGGGCGGGGAATGAAAAACTGTTTTTT.

This clonotype was picked up one time. The J gene is TRBJ1-1, the V gene TRBV4-2, with 7 bases that match TRBD1. The CDR3 sequence is 16 residues long. Trimming cost V 2 bases and J 2 bases; bases outside gene matches: 8. CDR1 and CDR2 from the germline V gene are LGHNA and YNFKEQ. The CDR3 nucleotides read TGTGCCAGCAGCCAAAAAACGGGACAGATAAACACTGAAGCTTTCTTT. Amino acids: CASSQKTGQINTEAFF.

This clonotype was recorded a few times. The DNA for the CDR3 is TGTGCCAGCAGTGAAGTCCCCACCGGGGAGCTGTTTTTT. It specifies CASSEVPTGELFF. This rearrangement joins TRBV2 to TRBJ2-2; D not certain. V lost 1 base and J lost 4, with 4 bases in between. This CDR3 has 13 residues. Germline-derived CDR1 and CDR2 are SNHLY and FYNNEI. Together with reference TRBV2 and TRBJ2-2, the CDR3 gives the full variable domain: EPEVTQTPSHQVTQMGQEVILRCVPISNHLYFYWYRQILGQKVEFLVSFYNNEISEKSEIFDDQFSVERPDGSNFTLKIRSTKLEDSAMYFCASSEVPTGELFFGEGSRLTVL.

V is TRBV9 and J is TRBJ2-3, with 12 positions matching TRBD2. The V gene end was trimmed by 4 bases and the J gene end by 6 bases; junction bases not matched to a gene: 9. The germline V gene encodes CDR1 SGDLS and CDR2 YYNGEE. This CDR3 comprises 16 residues. CDR3 in amino acids: CASSSGITSGRDTQYF. The CDR3 nucleotides read TGTGCCAGCAGCTCGGGGATCACTAGCGGGAGGGATACGCAGTATTTT.

V and J are TRBV20-1 and TRBJ1-6, with D tentatively TRBD1 (5 bases). Trimming shortened V by 2 bases and J by 9 bases, and 14 bases separated the two germline ends. The CDR3 covers 14 residues. Germline V gene lookup returns CDR1 DFQATT and CDR2 SNEGSKA (reference sequence). CDR3 DNA sequence: TGCAGTGCTAGAATCCAGGGTTCGGGTTCACCCCTCCACTTT. This gives the protein CSARIQGSGSPLHF.

A word on this clonotype: The junction and the germline gene differ at one end; a read error may be behind it. This sequence joins TRBV20-1 and TRBJ2-1, with 7 positions matching TRBD1. Germline assignment: CDR1 DFQATT and CDR2 SNEGSKA (reference sequence). CDR3 length equals 11 residues. DNA for the CDR3: TGCAGTGCTGTCGACAGGGATGAGCCGTTCTTC. Amino acids: CSAVDRDEPFF.

This chain connects TRBV11-2 to TRBJ1-5; D call uncertain. This CDR3 has 16 amino acids. Germline V CDR1 and CDR2: SGHAT, FQNNGV. Trimming shortened V by 6 bases and J by 1 base, and 16 bases separated the two germline ends. The CDR3 DNA is TGTGCCAGCAGTTCTCACCCCAGGAACAGCAATCAGCCCCAGCATTTT. This gives the protein CASSSHPRNSNQPQHF.

The table lists this clonotype with a few counts. The junction does not match germline at one end; this may be a read error. The chain joins TRBV29-1 to TRBJ2-7; TRBD1 matches 7 bases. This CDR3 spans 15 amino acids. Germline loops: CDR1 SQVTM, CDR2 ANQGSEA. This CDR3 reads CSFEDRRDSSYEQYF. CDR3 nucleotide sequence: TGCAGCTTTGAAGACCGTAGGGACAGCTCCTACGAGCAGTACTTC.

In this sample, this clonotype turned up a few times. The chain combines TRBV28 with TRBJ2-7; D perhaps matches TRBD1 (6 bases). The V gene lost 6 bases and the J gene lost 0 bases, with 15 bases spanning the gap. The CDR3 is 15 residues long. Germline lookup yields CDR1 MDHEN and CDR2 SYDVKM. For the CDR3, the DNA is TGTGCCAGCAGCACCCACAGGGAACACTCCTACGAGCAGTACTTC. Its translation is CASSTHREHSYEQYF.

Only a few counts were recorded for this clonotype. The DNA for the CDR3 is TGTGCCAGCAGCGAGAGGGGGGCTTACAGCACAGATACGCAGTATTTT. Amino acids: CASSERGAYSTDTQYF. V usage is TRBV9 and J usage is TRBJ2-3; possibly TRBD1 or TRBD2 for D (6 bases each). The germline V gene has CDR1 SGDLS and CDR2 YYNGEE. With 3 bases removed from V and 0 bases from J, the gap between germline ends came to 14 bases. The CDR3 is 16 residues long.

The chain is built from TRBV5-1 and TRBJ1-4; D gene ambiguous. V was cut by 4 bases and J by 4 bases, with 11 bases left in between. CDR3 length: 14 residues. Germline CDR1 and CDR2: SGHRS and YFSETQ. CDR3 loop: CASSKGRGNEKLFF. The DNA for the CDR3 is TGCGCCAGCAGCAAAGGACGGGGTAATGAAAAACTGTTTTTT.

The V and J genes are TRBV20-1 and TRBJ2-3; 8 bases fit TRBD2. Germline CDR1 is DFQATT and CDR2 is SNEGSKA (reference sequence). V trimming: 0 bases; J trimming: 5 bases; junction bases outside the gene matches: 7. There are 15 residues in the CDR3. The CDR3 protein is CSARDRGGIRDTQYF. CDR3 DNA sequence: TGCAGTGCTAGAGATCGGGGGGGGATAAGAGATACGCAGTATTTT.

The table lists this clonotype with a few counts. The chain has TRBV5-1 and TRBJ2-1; 9 bases align to TRBD1. V gave up 3 bases and J gave up 1 base; unmatched junction bases: 11. Germline V gives CDR1 SGHRS, CDR2 YFSETQ. The CDR3 contains 18 residues. CDR3 region: CASSSRVLDRGSYNEQFF. CDR3 nucleotide sequence: TGCGCCAGCAGCTCTAGGGTCCTGGACAGGGGTTCCTACAATGAGCAGTTCTTC.

The J gene is TRBJ2-7, the V gene TRBV20-1; D is possibly TRBD1 (5 bases). V was pared by 1 base and J by 3 bases, with 13 bases between. The CDR3 loop spans 14 amino acids. The germline gives CDR1 DFQATT, CDR2 SNEGSKA (reference sequence). CDR3 sequence reads: CSARAVGANYEQYF. In DNA, the CDR3 is TGCAGTGCTAGAGCGGTAGGGGCAAACTACGAGCAGTACTTC.

The chain is built from TRBV7-9 and TRBJ1-1; TRBD1 agrees at 7 bases. Germline CDR1 is SEHNR and CDR2 is FQNEAQ (reference sequence). The CDR3 covers 17 residues. Trimming at V came to 5 bases and at J to 2 bases, leaving 14 bases not matched to a gene. The CDR3 DNA follows: TGTGCCAGCAGCACTCTGCCGGGACAGCGAATTAACACTGAAGCTTTCTTT. It specifies CASSTLPGQRINTEAFF.

The V call is TRBV15, the J call TRBJ2-5; 7 bases match TRBD2. The CDR3 has 15 amino acids. Unmatched junction bases numbered 6, after V lost 3 bases and J lost 2 bases. CDR1 is LNHNV and CDR2 is YYDKDF in the germline V gene (reference sequence). CDR3 sequence (DNA): TGTGCCACCAGCAGTGGGGGGACTATGCAAGAGACCCAGTACTTC. It codes for CATSSGGTMQETQYF.

The V call is TRBV30, the J call TRBJ1-5, with 7 nucleotides matching TRBD1. Germline values: CDR1 GTSNPN, CDR2 SVGIG (reference sequence). CDR3 length equals 13 residues. J gave up 5 bases and V 5 bases, and 6 bases lay outside the gene matches. CDR3 protein: CAWGMRGHQPQHF. The DNA for the CDR3 is TGTGCCTGGGGGATGAGGGGGCATCAGCCCCAGCATTTT.

The rearrangement links TRBV5-1 to TRBJ2-3; 10 nucleotides align to TRBD1. The CDR3 extends over 17 amino acids. Trimming cost V 5 bases and J 3 bases; bases outside gene matches: 12. CDR1 is SGHRS and CDR2 is YFSETQ in the germline V gene. CDR3 nucleotide sequence: TGCGCCAGCAGACGACCCCCCGGGACAGGGGATACAGATACGCAGTATTTT. It specifies CASRRPPGTGDTDTQYF.

V and J are TRBV4-2 and TRBJ2-5, with 7 positions matching TRBD1. With V trimmed by 1 base and J by 2 bases, 7 bases remained unmatched. The CDR3 is 16 amino acids. Per the germline V gene, CDR1 is LGHNA and CDR2 is YNFKEQ. CDR3 in amino acids: CASSQGLGTEQETQYF. For the CDR3, the DNA is TGTGCCAGCAGCCAAGGCCTTGGGACAGAGCAAGAGACCCAGTACTTC.

Many counts were recorded for this clonotype. A much bigger clone sits one base away, suggesting this may be a read error. CDR3 nucleotide sequence: TGTGCCAGCAGTTGCGACAATAACTATGGCTACACCTTC. It encodes CASSCDNNYGYTF. The chain employs TRBV27 and TRBJ1-2; D remains unclear. The CDR3 covers 13 residues. V was cut by 4 bases and J by 1 base, with 7 bases left in between. The V gene's germline CDR1 is MNHEY and CDR2 SMNVEV (reference sequence).

This chain joins TRBV5-6 and TRBJ2-3; 9 bases agree with TRBD1. From germline, CDR1 is SGHDT and CDR2 YYEEEE. This CDR3 region has 16 residues. Losses at the gene ends were 6 bases for V and 2 bases for J; bases not matched to a gene: 10. CDR3 residues: CASNFWTGEDTDTQYF. In DNA form, the CDR3 reads TGTGCCAGCAACTTTTGGACAGGGGAGGACACAGATACGCAGTATTTT.

This chain links TRBV7-9 with TRBJ2-1, with a tentative D call TRBD2 (7 bases). Looked up from germline, CDR1 is SEHNR and CDR2 is FQNEAQ (reference sequence). The V end was cut by 4 bases, the J end by 9 bases, with 16 bases between. The CDR3 totals 14 residues. Here the CDR3 reads CASSSVRGTPEQFF. CDR3 bases: TGTGCCAGCAGCTCCGTGCGGGGGACACCTGAGCAGTTCTTC.